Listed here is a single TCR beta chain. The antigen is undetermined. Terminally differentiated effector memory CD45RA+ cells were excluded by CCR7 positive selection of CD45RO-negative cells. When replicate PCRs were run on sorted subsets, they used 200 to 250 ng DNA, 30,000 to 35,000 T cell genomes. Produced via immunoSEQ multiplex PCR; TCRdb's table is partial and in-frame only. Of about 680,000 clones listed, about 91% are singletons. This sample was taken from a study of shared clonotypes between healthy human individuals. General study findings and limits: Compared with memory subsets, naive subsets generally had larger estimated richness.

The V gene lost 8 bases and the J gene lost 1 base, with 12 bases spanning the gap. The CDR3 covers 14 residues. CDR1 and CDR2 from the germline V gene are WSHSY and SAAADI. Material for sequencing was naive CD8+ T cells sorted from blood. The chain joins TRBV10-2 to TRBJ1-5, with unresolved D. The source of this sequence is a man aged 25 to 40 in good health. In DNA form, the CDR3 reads TGCGCCAGCTCCGCGGGCTGGAGCAATCAGCCCCAGCATTTT. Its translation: CASSAGWSNQPQHF.